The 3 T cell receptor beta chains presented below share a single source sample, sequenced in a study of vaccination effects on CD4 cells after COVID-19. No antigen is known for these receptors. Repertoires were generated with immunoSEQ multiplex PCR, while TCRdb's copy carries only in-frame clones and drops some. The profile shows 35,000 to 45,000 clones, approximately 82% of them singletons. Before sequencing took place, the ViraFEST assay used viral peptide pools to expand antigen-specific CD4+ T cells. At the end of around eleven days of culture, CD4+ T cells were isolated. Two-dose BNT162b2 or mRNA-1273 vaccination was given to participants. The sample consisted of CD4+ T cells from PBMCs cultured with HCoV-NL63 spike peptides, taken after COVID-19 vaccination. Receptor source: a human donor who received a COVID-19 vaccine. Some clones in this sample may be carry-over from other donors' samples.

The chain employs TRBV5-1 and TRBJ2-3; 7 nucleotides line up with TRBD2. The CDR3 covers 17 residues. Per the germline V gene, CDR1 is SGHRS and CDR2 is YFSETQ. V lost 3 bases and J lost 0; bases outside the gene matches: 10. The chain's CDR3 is CASSSGVGGSSTDTQYF. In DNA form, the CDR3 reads TGCGCCAGCAGCTCCGGGGTAGGCGGGAGTAGCACAGATACGCAGTATTTT.

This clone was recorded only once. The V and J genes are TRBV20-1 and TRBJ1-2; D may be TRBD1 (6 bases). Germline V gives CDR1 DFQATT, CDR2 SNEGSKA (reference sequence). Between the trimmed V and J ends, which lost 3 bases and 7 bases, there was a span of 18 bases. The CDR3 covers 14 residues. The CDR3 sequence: CSASVPGEVGGYTF. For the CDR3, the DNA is TGCAGTGCTAGTGTTCCAGGGGAGGTTGGTGGCTACACCTTC.

CDR3 sequence reads: CATGGEGLTDTQYF. In nucleotides, the CDR3 is TGTGCCACCGGGGGAGAGGGTCTCACAGATACGCAGTATTTT. V and J are TRBV10-3 and TRBJ2-3; a possible D gene is TRBD2 (6 bases). V shed 10 bases and J shed 2 bases, with 16 bases lying between them. Germline V CDR1 and CDR2: ENHRY, SYGVKD. The CDR3 length is 14 residues.